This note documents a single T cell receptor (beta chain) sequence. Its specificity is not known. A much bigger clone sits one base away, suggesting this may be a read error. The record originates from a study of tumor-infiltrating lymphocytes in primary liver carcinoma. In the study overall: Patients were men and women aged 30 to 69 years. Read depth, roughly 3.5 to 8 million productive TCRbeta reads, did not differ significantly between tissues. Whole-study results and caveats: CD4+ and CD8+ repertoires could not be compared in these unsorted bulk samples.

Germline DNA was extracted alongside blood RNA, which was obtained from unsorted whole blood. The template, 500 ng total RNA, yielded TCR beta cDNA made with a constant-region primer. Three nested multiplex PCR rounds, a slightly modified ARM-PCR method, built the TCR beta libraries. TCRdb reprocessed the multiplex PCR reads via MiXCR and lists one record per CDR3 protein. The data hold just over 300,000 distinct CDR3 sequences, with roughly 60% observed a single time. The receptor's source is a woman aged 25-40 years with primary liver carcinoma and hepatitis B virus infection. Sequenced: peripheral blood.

The CDR3 loop is CASSREKGTAYEQYF. As DNA, the CDR3 is TGCGCCAGCAGCCGAGAAAAAGGTACGGCCTACGAGCAGTACTTC. This chain links TRBV4-3 with TRBJ2-7; D remains ambiguous. The length of the CDR3 is 15 residues. V was shortened by 4 bases and J by 2 bases, with 15 bases between the two germline ends. Germline assignment: CDR1 LGHNA and CDR2 YSLEER.